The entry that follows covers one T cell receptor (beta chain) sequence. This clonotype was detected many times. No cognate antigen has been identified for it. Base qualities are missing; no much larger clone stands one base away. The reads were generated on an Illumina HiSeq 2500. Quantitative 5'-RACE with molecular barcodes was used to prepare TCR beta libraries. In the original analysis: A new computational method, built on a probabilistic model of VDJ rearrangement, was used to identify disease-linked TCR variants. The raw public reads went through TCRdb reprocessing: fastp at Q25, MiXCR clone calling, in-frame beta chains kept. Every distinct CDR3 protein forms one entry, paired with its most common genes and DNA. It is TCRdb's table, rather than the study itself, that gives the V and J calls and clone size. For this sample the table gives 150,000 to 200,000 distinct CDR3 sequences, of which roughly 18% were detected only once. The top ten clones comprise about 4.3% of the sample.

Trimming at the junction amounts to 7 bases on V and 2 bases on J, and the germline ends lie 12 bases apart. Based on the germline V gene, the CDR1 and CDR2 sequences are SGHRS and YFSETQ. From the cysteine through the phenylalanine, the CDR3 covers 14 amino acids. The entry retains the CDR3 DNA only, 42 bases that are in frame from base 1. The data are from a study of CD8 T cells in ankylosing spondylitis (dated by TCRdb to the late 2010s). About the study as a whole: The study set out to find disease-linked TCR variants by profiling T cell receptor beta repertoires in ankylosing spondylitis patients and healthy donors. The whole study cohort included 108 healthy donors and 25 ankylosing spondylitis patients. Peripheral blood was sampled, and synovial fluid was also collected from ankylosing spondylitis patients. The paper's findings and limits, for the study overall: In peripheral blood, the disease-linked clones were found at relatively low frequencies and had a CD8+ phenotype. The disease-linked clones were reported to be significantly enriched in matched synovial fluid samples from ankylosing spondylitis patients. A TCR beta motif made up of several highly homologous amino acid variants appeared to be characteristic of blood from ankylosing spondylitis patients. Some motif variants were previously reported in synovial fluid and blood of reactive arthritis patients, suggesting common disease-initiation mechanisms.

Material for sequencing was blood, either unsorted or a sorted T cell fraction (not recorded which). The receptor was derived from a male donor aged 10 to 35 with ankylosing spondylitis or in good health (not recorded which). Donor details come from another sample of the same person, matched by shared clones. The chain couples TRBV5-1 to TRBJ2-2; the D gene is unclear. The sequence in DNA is TGCGCCAGCGGTGAGACGCCTAACACCGGGGAGCTGTTTTTT. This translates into CASGETPNTGELFF.